This TCR beta chain is from a study of blood T cell repertoires in COVID-19. Study as a whole: Spain, Italy and the United States supplied samples that represented acute and convalescent COVID-19. In each case, the material was cDNA or gDNA derived from T cells, B-cell-depleted T cells, or PBMCs.

The V gene end was trimmed by 5 bases and the J gene end by 4 bases; junction bases not matched to a gene: 7. The CDR3 runs 15 residues. Germline lookup yields CDR1 SEHNR and CDR2 FQNEAQ (reference sequence). All enrollees were roughly 18 to 90 years old and from about two dozen US areas. The protocol was immunoSEQ multiplex PCR, while the TCRdb copy is restricted to in-frame clones and leaves out a portion. The table has about 180,000 clones, 89% seen once. The sequence was obtained from a woman aged 40 to 50 with acute COVID-19. The chain recombines TRBV7-9 with TRBJ1-2; 10 bases are a match to TRBD1. What was sequenced was PBMCs or T cells enriched from blood (not recorded which). The CDR3 DNA reads TGTGCCAGCAGCCAGGGGACAGGGGTGGCCTATGGCTACACCTTC. Translating gives CASSQGTGVAYGYTF.